These 31 T cell receptor beta chains were sequenced from one sample in a study of CD8 T cells in ankylosing spondylitis. From the 5' RACE reads, TCRdb called clonotypes with MiXCR, one entry per CDR3 protein. The profile shows just under 350,000 distinct CDR3 sequences, 14% to 15% of them singletons. Sample: blood, either unsorted or a sorted T cell fraction (not recorded which). These receptors were collected from a male donor with ankylosing spondylitis or in good health (not recorded which).

The chain couples TRBV12-3 or TRBV12-4 to TRBJ2-7; the D gene is possibly TRBD2 (5 bases). This CDR3 contains 14 residues. Trimming cost V 3 bases and J 0 bases, with 9 bases left between them. CDR3 sequence reads: CASSFTGNSYEQYF. Here the CDR3 DNA reads TGTGCCAGCAGTTTTACCGGGAACTCCTACGAGCAGTACTTC.

The chain employs TRBV5-1 and TRBJ2-2, with TRBD2 matching over 10 bases. Germline CDR1 and CDR2: SGHRS and YFSETQ. J lost 1 base, V lost 0 bases, and 6 bases had no gene match. This CDR3 comprises 18 residues. The chain's CDR3 is CASSLEPSGGLNTGELFF. The DNA for the CDR3 is TGCGCCAGCAGCTTGGAGCCTAGCGGGGGCCTGAACACCGGGGAGCTGTTTTTT.

This clonotype was seen a few times. This chain links TRBV14 with TRBJ1-6, with 10 bases that match TRBD1. The CDR3 has 15 amino acids. CDR1 and CDR2 from the germline V gene are SGHDN and FVKESK. V lost 5 bases, J lost 10 bases, and 8 bases stayed unmatched. CDR3 coding DNA: TGTGCCAGCAGCGCCGGGACAGGGGTATACTCACCCCTCCACTTT. This gives the protein CASSAGTGVYSPLHF.

The CDR3 bases are TGTGCCAGCAGCCGCCCGGGGACAGACTCCTACGAGCAGTACTTC. The encoded protein is CASSRPGTDSYEQYF. This chain uses TRBV5-6 with TRBJ2-7, with 7 nucleotides matching TRBD1. V gave up 4 bases and J gave up 0 bases; unmatched junction bases: 7. CDR1 is SGHDT, CDR2 YYEEEE, per germline. The CDR3 spans 15 residues.

This sequence joins TRBV29-1 and TRBJ2-3; D is undetermined. The CDR3 has 12 residues. With 1 base removed from V and 4 bases from J, the gap between germline ends came to 6 bases. The V gene's germline CDR1 is SQVTM and CDR2 ANQGSEA. CDR3 protein: CSVEAGSDTQYF. The CDR3, as DNA: TGCAGCGTTGAAGCCGGGTCAGATACGCAGTATTTT.

This clonotype appeared many times. The chain carries TRBV3-1 and TRBJ2-1, with D perhaps matching TRBD1 or TRBD2 (6 bases each). Germline assignment: CDR1 LGHDT and CDR2 YNNKEL (reference sequence). The CDR3 totals 14 residues. Trimming removed 7 bases at V and 1 base at J, with 11 bases between. The CDR3 nucleotides are TGTGCCAGCACCCCGGGGGCTTCCTACAATGAGCAGTTCTTC. Encoded protein: CASTPGASYNEQFF.

This clonotype appeared a few times. The rearrangement links TRBV5-1 to TRBJ2-4; D possibly uses TRBD1 or TRBD2 (5 bases each). Germline V gene lookup returns CDR1 SGHRS and CDR2 YFSETQ. The CDR3 consists of 15 residues. Trimming took 4 bases from V and 5 from J, leaving 16 bases between them. The CDR3 DNA is TGCGCCAGCAGCGGGGGACGCCTCCGGGAAAACATTCAGTACTTC. It yields the protein CASSGGRLRENIQYF.

This clonotype was counted a few times. V gene TRBV12-3 or TRBV12-4 combines with J gene TRBJ1-1; D unclear. V shed 2 bases and J shed 2 bases, with 9 bases lying between them. This CDR3 is built from 14 residues. The CDR3 DNA reads TGTGCCAGCAGTTTACCGCAGGCTAACACTGAAGCTTTCTTT. Protein sequence: CASSLPQANTEAFF.

This clonotype was seen a few times. The chain has TRBV12-3 or TRBV12-4 and TRBJ1-4; D unclear. The CDR3 sequence is 14 residues long. Trimming cost V 4 bases and J 9 bases, with 15 bases left between them. The CDR3, as DNA: TGTGCCAGCAGTTCGCTTGGCGGGAACAAAAAACTGTTTTTT. This encodes CASSSLGGNKKLFF.

The chain recombines TRBV4-1 with TRBJ2-7; TRBD1 agrees at 8 bases. There are 17 residues in the CDR3. CDR1 is MGHRA, CDR2 YSYEKL, per germline. Trimming removed 2 bases from V and 0 bases from J; junction bases left unmatched: 9. This chain's CDR3 is CASSQPKNRGSSYEQYF. Here the CDR3 DNA reads TGCGCCAGCAGCCAACCTAAAAACAGGGGGAGCTCCTACGAGCAGTACTTC.

This clonotype has a handful of counts. The V gene is TRBV12-3 or TRBV12-4, the J gene TRBJ1-2; D is possibly TRBD1 (6 bases). The V gene lost 5 bases and the J gene lost 5 bases, with 15 bases spanning the gap. CDR3 size: 14 residues. DNA for the CDR3: TGTGCCAGCAGTGAGGGAGCGGGGGCGTATGGCTACACCTTC. Protein: CASSEGAGAYGYTF.

This clonotype was counted a few times. The chain is built from TRBV29-1 and TRBJ1-1; D remains ambiguous. This CDR3 has 12 residues. Germline values: CDR1 SQVTM, CDR2 ANQGSEA. V lost 7 bases and J lost 1, with 10 bases in between. DNA of the CDR3: TGCAGCGCTAAAGACCCGAACACTGAAGCTTTCTTT. This translates into CSAKDPNTEAFF.

The rearrangement links TRBV10-2 to TRBJ2-3; TRBD1 matches 9 bases. There are 16 residues in the CDR3. V was pared by 6 bases and J by 0 bases, with 7 bases of the junction left unmatched. The germline gives CDR1 WSHSY, CDR2 SAAADI. CDR3 nucleotide sequence: TGCGCCAGCAGGACAGGGGGGACACTTAGCACAGATACGCAGTATTTT. Translating gives CASRTGGTLSTDTQYF.

This clonotype occurred a few times. The chain is built from TRBV2 and TRBJ1-4; D not certain. Germline loops: CDR1 SNHLY, CDR2 FYNNEI. Trimming pared 3 bases from V and 6 bases from J, leaving 8 bases between. This CDR3 has 13 amino acids. CDR3 loop: CASSDGRYEKLFF. CDR3 DNA: TGTGCCAGCAGTGACGGTCGTTATGAAAAACTGTTTTTT.

In this sample, this clonotype turned up many times. CDR3 region: CASSLGTGFYEQYF. In DNA, the CDR3 is TGTGCCAGCAGTCTCGGGACAGGGTTTTACGAGCAGTACTTC. This chain uses TRBV7-9 with TRBJ2-7; 9 bases fit TRBD1. Germline CDR1 reads SEHNR; CDR2 reads FQNEAQ (reference sequence). The CDR3 sequence is 14 residues long. Trimming at V came to 6 bases and at J to 4 bases, leaving 7 bases not matched to a gene.

This clonotype was seen at least ten times. The chain combines TRBV29-1 with TRBJ1-1, with D tentatively TRBD1 (6 bases). Deletions cut 1 base from V and 5 bases from J, with 11 bases between. The CDR3 is made up of 13 amino acids. Germline CDR1 and CDR2: SQVTM and ANQGSEA. CDR3 protein: CSVEVGTLTEAFF. The DNA of the CDR3 is TGCAGCGTTGAAGTGGGGACACTGACTGAAGCTTTCTTT.

In this sample, this clonotype turned up a few times. J is TRBJ2-1 and V is TRBV5-6; D call uncertain. V lost 0 bases, J lost 0 bases, and 10 bases lay in between. The CDR3 extends over 16 amino acids. CDR1 SGHDT and CDR2 YYEEEE come from the germline V gene. For the CDR3, the DNA is TGTGCCAGCAGCTTGGCGCCTTCTAGCTCCTACAATGAGCAGTTCTTC. Protein sequence: CASSLAPSSSYNEQFF.

The chain recombines TRBV30 with TRBJ1-2; the match to TRBD1 covers 7 bases. The CDR3 runs 14 residues. The trim removed 6 bases at V and 1 base at J, leaving 8 bases unmatched. Looked up from germline, CDR1 is GTSNPN and CDR2 is SVGIG (reference sequence). The DNA for the CDR3 is TGTGCCTGCCCCCGGGACAGCTTTAACTATGGCTACACCTTC. It specifies CACPRDSFNYGYTF.

The genes are TRBV9 and TRBJ1-2; a possible D gene is TRBD1 (5 bases). The CDR3 extends over 15 amino acids. The ends were cut back, 4 bases at V and 8 bases at J, with 21 bases in the middle. Germline values: CDR1 SGDLS, CDR2 YYNGEE. The CDR3 loop reads CASSTLEGTGDGYTF. CDR3 in DNA: TGTGCCAGCAGCACCCTCGAGGGCACAGGAGACGGCTACACCTTC. The variable domain in full, with the rest retrieved from reference TRBV9 and TRBJ1-2, is DSGVTQTPKHLITATGQRVTLRCSPRSGDLSVYWYQQSLDQGLQFLIQYYNGEERAKGNILERFSAQQFPDLHSELNLSSLELGDSALYFCASSTLEGTGDGYTFGSGTRLTVV.

V usage is TRBV11-2 and J usage is TRBJ2-7; TRBD2 might be the D (5 bases). Deletions cut 3 bases from V and 3 bases from J, with 12 bases between. Germline V gene lookup returns CDR1 SGHAT and CDR2 FQNNGV. The CDR3 is made up of 14 amino acids. CDR3 region: CASSFKAGIYEQYF. In DNA, the CDR3 is TGTGCCAGCAGCTTTAAGGCCGGGATCTACGAGCAGTACTTC.

The V gene is TRBV10-3, the J gene TRBJ1-1, with D tentatively TRBD1 (6 bases). The CDR3 contains 15 residues. Germline assignment: CDR1 ENHRY and CDR2 SYGVKD. Trimming took off 0 bases at V and 0 bases at J, with 8 bases between the two ends. For the CDR3, the DNA is TGTGCCATCAGTGAGTCCGGACAGCTGAACACTGAAGCTTTCTTT. Translated: CAISESGQLNTEAFF.

This chain joins TRBV30 and TRBJ1-2; D unclear. This CDR3 contains 13 residues. V was shortened by 0 bases and J by 4 bases, with 9 bases between the two germline ends. Germline V CDR1 and CDR2: GTSNPN, SVGIG (reference sequence). CDR3 nucleotide sequence: TGTGCCTGGAGTGTACAGATTTTCTATGGCTACACCTTC. It yields the protein CAWSVQIFYGYTF. Complete variable domain (other parts from reference TRBV30 and TRBJ1-2): SQTIHQWPATLVQPVGSPLSLECTVEGTSNPNLYWYRQAAGRGLQLLFYSVGIGQISSEVPQNLSASRPQDRQFILSSKKLLLSDSGFYLCAWSVQIFYGYTFGSGTRLTVV.

The gene calls are TRBV9 and TRBJ2-1; D is undetermined. Trimming pared 7 bases from V and 2 bases from J, leaving 10 bases between. There are 13 residues in the CDR3. Germline V gene lookup returns CDR1 SGDLS and CDR2 YYNGEE. CDR3 residues: CASAPGPYNEQFF. The CDR3 DNA reads as TGTGCCAGCGCCCCCGGCCCCTACAATGAGCAGTTCTTC.

The chain recombines TRBV6-1 with TRBJ2-3; 8 nucleotides match TRBD2. Germline V gene data show CDR1 as MNHNS and CDR2 as SASEGT. V was pared by 5 bases and J by 0 bases, with 7 bases of the junction left unmatched. This CDR3 is built from 16 residues. The CDR3 is CASSRGGRYSTDTQYF. The CDR3, as DNA: TGTGCCAGCAGTCGGGGGGGACGATATAGCACAGATACGCAGTATTTT.

This rearrangement joins TRBV10-3 to TRBJ1-5; a possible D gene is TRBD1 (5 bases). Trimming took off 0 bases at V and 5 bases at J, with 11 bases between the two ends. The CDR3 contains 15 residues. CDR1 ENHRY and CDR2 SYGVKD come from the germline V gene. The CDR3 sequence: CAISESRVGDQPQHF. CDR3 coding DNA: TGTGCCATCAGTGAGTCGAGGGTAGGGGATCAGCCCCAGCATTTT.

V usage is TRBV9 and J usage is TRBJ2-3; 7 bases line up with TRBD2. With 1 base clipped from V and 2 bases from J, the junction kept 1 base outside the gene matches. Germline CDR1 and CDR2: SGDLS and YYNGEE. The CDR3 length is 14 residues. This CDR3 is CASSVLAATDTQYF. The CDR3 bases are TGTGCCAGCAGCGTACTAGCGGCCACAGATACGCAGTATTTT.

This clonotype was observed a few times. The chain employs TRBV12-3 or TRBV12-4 and TRBJ1-2; D gene uncertain. Trimming removed 3 bases from V and 4 bases from J, with 6 bases in between. The CDR3 totals 12 residues. CDR3: CASSFASYGYTF. CDR3 nucleotide sequence: TGTGCCAGCAGTTTTGCCAGCTATGGCTACACCTTC.

The rearrangement links TRBV20-1 to TRBJ2-5, with 11 bases fitting TRBD2. This CDR3 spans 14 amino acids. Per germline, CDR1 DFQATT and CDR2 SNEGSKA (reference sequence). After removal of 6 bases from V and 2 bases from J, the junction contained 5 bases not matched to a gene. CDR3 residues: CSAWTSGPQETQYF. The CDR3 DNA follows: TGCAGTGCATGGACTAGCGGGCCTCAAGAGACCCAGTACTTC.

This clonotype was observed at least ten times. The chain employs TRBV24-1 and TRBJ1-5; D is ambiguous. This CDR3 has 11 amino acids. Germline V gives CDR1 KGHDR, CDR2 SFDVKD. V lost 9 bases, J lost 5 bases, and 7 bases lay in between. The CDR3 sequence is CATWVDQPQHF. The CDR3 DNA reads TGTGCCACCTGGGTTGATCAGCCCCAGCATTTT.

Only a few counts were recorded for this clonotype. This chain joins TRBV11-2 and TRBJ2-2, with a weak D call TRBD1 (6 bases). The CDR3 contains 15 residues. V shed 5 bases and J shed 6 bases, with 16 bases lying between them. The V gene's germline CDR1 is SGHAT and CDR2 FQNNGV. In nucleotides, the CDR3 is TGTGCCAGCAGCCGAAGCAATAGGGGGTCCGGGGAGCTGTTTTTT. Its protein product is CASSRSNRGSGELFF. The complete variable domain, with remaining parts taken from reference TRBV11-2 and TRBJ2-2, reads EAGVAQSPRYKIIEKRQSVAFWCNPISGHATLYWYQQILGQGPKLLIQFQNNGVVDDSQLPKDRFSAERLKGVDSTLKIQPAKLEDSAVYLCASSRSNRGSGELFFGEGSRLTVL.

This clonotype was recorded at least ten times. The rearrangement links TRBV7-8 to TRBJ2-3, with 9 bases aligning to TRBD2. The CDR3 is made up of 15 amino acids. Germline lookup yields CDR1 SGHVS and CDR2 FQNEAQ. V lost 5 bases, J lost 2 bases, and 5 bases stayed unmatched. The CDR3 loop is CASSPRLADTDTQYF. CDR3 DNA: TGTGCCAGCAGCCCTCGACTAGCGGACACAGATACGCAGTATTTT.